This T cell receptor (beta chain) was observed in a study of T cell responses to AZD1222 COVID-19 vaccine. Study-level points and caveats: Spike was spanned by vaccine-associated CD4 TCRs, with dominance at 160-218 and 743-854. Possibly, clonal diversity was underestimated; donors were largely white British and included more females. Researchers took repertoire samples only after the peak T cell response had come.

TCRdb's table, derived via immunoSEQ multiplex PCR, lists solely in-frame clones and lacks some. The table shows around 250,000 clones, with 85% to 95% occurring only once. The CDR3 has 15 amino acids. Germline V gene sequence: CDR1 SEHNR, CDR2 FQNEAQ (reference sequence). V dropped 5 bases and J dropped 8; count of bases not matched to a gene: 11. In regard to this clone: Antigen specificity is unknown.

This sample comprised peripheral blood, obtained on day 0 of AZD1222 vaccination. V is TRBV7-9 and J is TRBJ1-5, with TRBD1 matching 8 bases. The TCR sequence derives from an adult in good health. CDR3 residues: CASSPLGQGVEPQHF. CDR3 DNA sequence: TGTGCCAGCAGCCCACTAGGACAGGGAGTTGAGCCCCAGCATTTT.